These 23 T cell receptor beta chains came from one sample sequenced in a study of blood T cell repertoires in COVID-19. Clones were sequenced by immunoSEQ multiplex PCR, and TCRdb holds only the in-frame ones, with some missing. The sample contains 120,000 to 150,000 clones, around four fifths of which appear only once. Sequenced: peripheral blood. These receptors all come from a woman in her 40s with active or convalescent COVID-19.

The chain links TRBV2 to TRBJ1-2; TRBD1 might be the D (6 bases). Per the germline V gene, CDR1 is SNHLY and CDR2 is FYNNEI. This CDR3 is 14 amino acids long. V was shortened by 6 bases and J by 6 bases, with 17 bases between the two germline ends. The CDR3 sequence is CASRPTGTRDGYTF. The CDR3 DNA reads as TGTGCCAGCAGGCCCACAGGGACAAGAGATGGCTACACCTTC. The complete variable domain, with remaining parts taken from reference TRBV2 and TRBJ1-2, reads EPEVTQTPSHQVTQMGQEVILRCVPISNHLYFYWYRQILGQKVEFLVSFYNNEISEKSEIFDDQFSVERPDGSNFTLKIRSTKLEDSAMYFCASRPTGTRDGYTFGSGTRLTVV.

This clone was seen a handful of times. The chain carries TRBV18 and TRBJ1-1, with D unresolved. V lost 6 bases and J 0 bases, leaving 14 bases between the germline ends. The germline V gene encodes CDR1 KGHSH and CDR2 LQKENI. CDR3 length: 15 residues. In DNA, the CDR3 is TGTGCCAGCTCGCTGTCCAGTGTCATGAACACTGAAGCTTTCTTT. This translates into CASSLSSVMNTEAFF.

The chain couples TRBV4-3 to TRBJ2-1; TRBD2 matches at 10 bases. Germline V lookup: CDR1 LGHNA, CDR2 YSLEER. With 1 base clipped from V and 8 bases from J, the junction kept 8 bases outside the gene matches. The CDR3 sequence is 16 residues long. The CDR3 here is CASSQVSLAGAYEQFF. The CDR3 DNA sequence: TGCGCCAGCAGCCAAGTCAGCCTAGCGGGAGCATATGAGCAGTTCTTC.

This rearrangement joins TRBV7-2 to TRBJ2-3; 15 bases agree with TRBD2. CDR3 length equals 18 residues. J gave up 4 bases and V 10 bases, and 15 bases lay outside the gene matches. Looked up from germline, CDR1 is SGHTA and CDR2 is FQGNSA. The CDR3, as DNA: TGTGCCACAAATTATGCGGGACTAGCGGGAGGAGTGGCAGATACGCAGTATTTT. Translated: CATNYAGLAGGVADTQYF.

The CDR3: CASSPGPGWGDNQPQHF. Here the CDR3 DNA reads TGTGCCAGCAGCCCCGGTCCGGGTTGGGGCGACAATCAGCCCCAGCATTTT. The J gene is TRBJ1-5, the V gene TRBV27, with D tentatively TRBD1 (5 bases). The CDR3 covers 17 residues. CDR1 and CDR2 from the germline V gene are MNHEY and SMNVEV (reference sequence). V was shortened by 6 bases and J by 3 bases, with 21 bases between the two germline ends.

Points on this clone: The conserved final phenylalanine or tryptophan is absent from the CDR3, which likely points to a read error. It is unclear where the CDR3 begins or ends on the DNA, so no DNA is shown, and the CDR3 is as TCRdb lists it. This sequence joins TRBV6-5 and TRBJ1-1. Per germline, CDR1 MNHEY and CDR2 SVGAGI. The CDR3 is 11 residues long, counting both termini. The CDR3 reads CATLQGLHVNL.

The gene calls are TRBV4-3 and TRBJ1-3, with 7 bases matching TRBD1. V dropped 2 bases and J dropped 4; count of bases not matched to a gene: 5. The CDR3 is made up of 15 amino acids. The germline V gene has CDR1 LGHNA and CDR2 YSLEER. CDR3 amino acids: CASSQQDRPGNTIYF. DNA of the CDR3: TGCGCCAGCAGCCAACAGGACAGGCCCGGAAACACCATATATTTT.

V and J are TRBV10-3 and TRBJ2-6; D possibly corresponds to TRBD2 (5 bases). The CDR3 spans 17 residues. Looked up from germline, CDR1 is ENHRY and CDR2 is SYGVKD. Trimming pared 8 bases from V and 2 bases from J, leaving 19 bases between. The CDR3 reads CAIPTSARVAGANVLTF. The CDR3 nucleotides read TGTGCCATCCCCACGTCAGCGAGGGTAGCTGGGGCCAACGTCCTGACTTTC.

This CDR3 reads CASSKSRGKTLMNTEAFF. The CDR3 nucleotides are TGTGCCAGCAGCAAATCCAGGGGAAAAACTTTAATGAACACTGAAGCTTTCTTT. V gene TRBV21-1 combines with J gene TRBJ1-1; the table names TRBD1, a call not compared with the DNA. TRBV21-1 is a listed pseudogene. The CDR3 is 18 amino acids.

The count of this clone is one. This chain links TRBV6-2 or TRBV6-3 with TRBJ1-3; D is unresolved. The V and J ends lost 5 bases and 0 bases respectively, with 8 bases between them. The CDR3 is 14 amino acids. Germline values: CDR1 MNHEY, CDR2 SVGEGT. CDR3 DNA sequence: TGTGCCAGCAGTCAAACTAGCTCTGGAAACACCATATATTTT. Translation: CASSQTSSGNTIYF.

The chain couples TRBV4-1 to TRBJ1-1; 7 nucleotides match TRBD1. The V and J ends lost 4 bases and 1 base, in that order; junction bases with no gene match: 9. This CDR3 comprises 16 residues. Germline V gives CDR1 MGHRA, CDR2 YSYEKL. The CDR3 protein is CASSRLRGQGNTEAFF. As DNA, the CDR3 is TGCGCCAGCAGCCGTCTTAGGGGGCAGGGGAACACTGAAGCTTTCTTT.

The chain carries TRBV6-2 or TRBV6-3 and TRBJ1-2, with D perhaps matching TRBD1 (5 bases). The CDR3 runs 16 residues. Trimming stripped 3 bases from V and 2 bases from J, with 16 bases between. The V gene's germline CDR1 is MNHEY and CDR2 SVGEGT. For the CDR3, the DNA is TGTGCCAGCAGTTATTCGTCGGGCAGACAGAACTATGGCTACACCTTC. Translation: CASSYSSGRQNYGYTF.

The chain joins TRBV5-6 to TRBJ2-3; TRBD1 is a possible D gene (6 bases). The CDR3 is made up of 15 amino acids. CDR1 is SGHDT and CDR2 is YYEEEE in the germline V gene. The V gene lost 0 bases and the J gene lost 2 bases, with 10 bases spanning the gap. The CDR3 spells CASSLDRAYTDTQYF. The CDR3 DNA reads TGTGCCAGCAGCTTGGACAGGGCGTACACAGATACGCAGTATTTT.

The chain recombines TRBV4-2 with TRBJ2-2, with D possibly TRBD1 on 5 matching bases. CDR1 and CDR2 (germline): LGHNA, YNFKEQ. The V end lost 11 bases, the J end lost 4 bases, and 20 bases lay between the germline ends. The CDR3 runs 15 residues. Here the CDR3 reads CAGATDTRVTGELFF. The CDR3 DNA reads as TGTGCCGGGGCGACTGACACAAGGGTCACCGGGGAGCTGTTTTTT.

The chain recombines TRBV28 with TRBJ2-1; D gene uncertain. The germline V gene has CDR1 MDHEN and CDR2 SYDVKM. V lost 8 bases and J 6 bases, leaving 23 bases between the germline ends. The CDR3 is 16 residues long. The CDR3 bases are TGTGCCAGCTCTTACTCCGGTGTCAGGCCGATCAATGAGCAGTTCTTC. Protein: CASSYSGVRPINEQFF.

This clone has only a few counts. The rearrangement joins TRBV7-9 to TRBJ1-6; tentatively, D is TRBD1 (6 bases). V was shortened by 3 bases and J by 9 bases, with 18 bases between the two germline ends. This CDR3 spans 16 amino acids. The germline V gene has CDR1 SEHNR and CDR2 FQNEAQ (reference sequence). The CDR3 spells CASSFIGGQQGSPLHF. In DNA, the CDR3 is TGTGCCAGCAGCTTCATCGGGGGGCAGCAGGGTTCACCCCTCCACTTT. The full variable domain, its missing parts supplied by reference TRBV7-9 and TRBJ1-6, is DTGVSQNPRHKITKRGQNVTFRCDPISEHNRLYWYRQTLGQGPEFLTYFQNEAQLEKSRLLSDRFSAERPKGSFSTLEIQRTEQGDSAMYLCASSFIGGQQGSPLHFGNGTRLTVT.

V gene TRBV3-1 (or the pseudogene TRBV3-2) combines with J gene TRBJ1-1, with 10 bases fitting TRBD1. CDR1 and CDR2 (germline): LGHDT, YNNKEL (reference sequence). The CDR3 sequence is 15 residues long. After removal of 3 bases from V and 10 bases from J, the junction contained 11 bases not matched to a gene. The CDR3 here is CASSHSDRGPSTAFF. DNA of the CDR3: TGTGCCAGCAGCCACTCTGACAGGGGGCCTTCTACAGCTTTCTTT.

This rearrangement joins TRBV28 to TRBJ2-3; weak D call: TRBD2 (6 bases). The V and J ends lost 6 bases and 0 bases respectively, with 13 bases between them. Germline V gene sequence: CDR1 MDHEN, CDR2 SYDVKM. The CDR3 is 15 residues long. For the CDR3, the DNA is TGTGCCAGCAGCCCACTAGCTGTTAGCACAGATACGCAGTATTTT. It translates to CASSPLAVSTDTQYF.

The chain carries TRBV27 and TRBJ1-2, with 9 nucleotides matching TRBD1. This CDR3 is built from 13 residues. Germline V gives CDR1 MNHEY, CDR2 SMNVEV (reference sequence). V lost 3 bases, J lost 8 bases, and 4 bases stayed unmatched. The CDR3: CASSLGQGYGYTF. The CDR3, as DNA: TGTGCCAGCAGTTTGGGACAGGGCTACGGCTACACCTTC.

Only a few counts were recorded for this clone. The gene calls are TRBV7-9 and TRBJ1-3; no clear D gene. The V gene lost 6 bases and the J gene lost 1 base, with 10 bases spanning the gap. This CDR3 spans 14 amino acids. Looked up from germline, CDR1 is SEHNR and CDR2 is FQNEAQ (reference sequence). CDR3 residues: CASSPRRSGNTIYF. CDR3 bases: TGTGCCAGCAGTCCCCGGCGGTCTGGAAACACCATATATTTT.

The genes are TRBV6-5 and TRBJ2-5; D is uncertain. In germline, CDR1 is MNHEY, CDR2 SVGAGI. V dropped 8 bases and J dropped 2 bases, with 9 bases sitting between them. The CDR3 covers 12 residues. CDR3 DNA sequence: TGTGCCAGCCAAACAGTACAAGAGACCCAGTACTTC. This gives the protein CASQTVQETQYF.

This clone occurred a few times. The CDR3 sequence: CASSLGSGVAYEQYF. The CDR3 nucleotides read TGTGCCAGCAGCTTAGGAAGCGGAGTCGCCTACGAGCAGTACTTC. This chain connects TRBV11-2 to TRBJ2-7; possibly TRBD2 for D (5 bases). The CDR3 loop spans 15 amino acids. V lost 1 base to trimming and J lost 2 bases, with 12 bases between them. Germline assignment: CDR1 SGHAT and CDR2 FQNNGV. Looking up the rest from reference TRBV11-2 and TRBJ2-7 gives the full variable domain: EAGVAQSPRYKIIEKRQSVAFWCNPISGHATLYWYQQILGQGPKLLIQFQNNGVVDDSQLPKDRFSAERLKGVDSTLKIQPAKLEDSAVYLCASSLGSGVAYEQYFGPGTRLTVT.

The rearrangement uses TRBV5-1 and TRBJ2-5; TRBD2 agrees at 8 bases. The CDR3 runs 13 residues. V lost 6 bases to trimming and J lost 4 bases; unmatched junction nucleotides: 5. Germline CDR1 SGHRS, CDR2 YFSETQ. In DNA form, the CDR3 reads TGCGCCAGCACCGGGGGGGCCGGAGAGACCCAGTACTTC. Amino acid sequence: CASTGGAGETQYF.